This record covers a single TCR beta chain. J gave up 8 bases and V 5 bases, and 12 bases lay outside the gene matches. This CDR3 spans 16 amino acids. CDR1 is SGHVS and CDR2 is FNYEAQ in the germline V gene. This sample is drawn from a study of blood T cell repertoires in COVID-19. As for the study in general: Acute-phase and convalescent COVID-19 samples originated in the United States, Italy and Spain.

Profiled with immunoSEQ multiplex PCR; TCRdb holds only in-frame clones, not every one. The sample consists of 150,000 to 250,000 clones, 84% of them appearing once. The sequence came from a man aged 35-49 years who had recovered from COVID-19. Sequencing was performed on PBMCs or T cells enriched from blood (not recorded which). The chain uses TRBV7-6 and TRBJ1-6; TRBD1 matches at 7 bases. The CDR3 nucleotides are TGTGCCAGCAGCCCGACAGGGTTTAAGTTGGATTCACCCCTCCACTTT. Translating it yields CASSPTGFKLDSPLHF.